This is a list of T cell receptor beta chains from one sample in a study of shared clonotypes between healthy human individuals. Produced via immunoSEQ multiplex PCR; TCRdb's table is partial and in-frame only. The data show approximately 1.9 million clones, just under 95% seen once. Material for sequencing was naive CD8+ T cells from PBMCs. These receptors were collected from a man between 18 and 29 years old in good health. Some clones in this sample may be carry-over from other donors' samples. The CDR3 runs from the conserved cysteine through the conserved F or W. Fields, in order: V gene, clone size, CDR3 protein. Expanded clones get a size class; other rows say once, few or many, or leave the size out.

TRBV11-2	-	CASSLDRAPEQYF
TRBV19	-	CASSIMTGNYYGYTF
TRBV27	once	CASSLSSRVGEKLFF
TRBV7-9	-	CASSLGGLYEQYF
TRBV19	once	CASSVLYNEQFF
TRBV29-1	-	CSVVDRGHSYEQYF
TRBV9	-	CASSVDPVGQSNYGYTF
TRBV5-1	few	CASSLIHPYGRGPDNEQFF
TRBV27	-	CASSLGGRAETQYF
TRBV2	-	CASSLGGFNYGYTF
TRBV14	-	CASSSRPGRRSYEQYF
TRBV4-1	-	CASSLSGLADHYEQYF
TRBV6-5	-	CASSYSLAGSTDTQYF
TRBV30	-	CAWSLQGLRNTEAFF
TRBV27	-	CASTTGGGRQYNEQFF
TRBV28	-	CASSSTQGAHNEKLFF
TRBV27	-	CASSLVGTGLVGYTF
TRBV7-9	few	CASSPNYEQYF
TRBV7-6	-	CASSRPGSRGEAFF
TRBV4-2	-	CAVAPVSSSYNEQFF
TRBV27	-	CASSLSGGKNTEAFF
TRBV6-1	-	CASSEVVGRSMNTEAFF
TRBV18	few	CASSPRRGEGITVQYF
TRBV7-3	-	CASSLTGLAGAYEQYF
TRBV7-9	-	CASSPLGSTIQETQYF
TRBV9	-	CASSPTGLPLAKNIQYF
TRBV19	-	CASSARSTGPLAKNIQYF
TRBV19	once	CASSDRTSGRDTQYF
TRBV4-1	-	CASSQGGGQVREQYF
TRBV7-3	-	CASSEGLRRFF
TRBV9	-	CASSDGQGAYEQYF
TRBV7-2	-	CASSTGLAGGASYEQYF
TRBV27	-	CASSPRTSGSHIQYF
TRBV4-3	-	CASSQVYSRDVEQYF
TRBV7-2	-	CASSPGVRSWETQYF
TRBV5-5	-	CASSSNLGTDTNEKLFF
TRBV25-1	-	CASSDRRSTDTQYF
TRBV9	-	CASAPSGAVSGNTIYF
TRBV5-5	-	CASSVGRRTINEKLFF
TRBV5-6	once	CASSRSRQSNYNEQFF
TRBV15	-	CATSRGRTLIPYEQYF
TRBV28	-	CASSLIGGDEQYF
TRBV30	few	CAWRGAGTEAFF
TRBV19	-	CASSIGRSGYTF
TRBV6-1	-	CASRKRGLAGGEQYF
TRBV19	-	CASSIPSERHYGYTF
TRBV11-2	-	CASSRTGPQETQYF
TRBV7-9	-	CALREGASNTGELFF
TRBV25-1	-	CASSERTGQTYEQYF
TRBV15	-	CATSRTYLAGGMRNIQYF
TRBV9	-	CASSVADSNYGYTF
TRBV27	-	CASRGLSGRAWETQYF
TRBV29-1	-	CSVDGGITEAFF
TRBV27	-	CASSLSATGFDTQYF
TRBV23-1	-	CASSQCAAGDEKLFF